Below are 22 T cell receptor beta chains sequenced from a single sample in a study of T cells in Graves' hyperthyroidism and ophthalmopathy. Amplified TCR beta CDR3 regions derived from RNA transcripts. The study used the HTBI primer set for a first-round RT-PCR of the TCR CDR3. TCRdb ran MiXCR on the multiplex PCR reads and lists one entry per CDR3 protein. Of around 450,000 distinct CDR3 sequences listed, approximately 14% are singletons. Sequenced material: blood. These receptors were taken from a woman between 18 and 29 years old with Graves' hyperthyroidism.

This clonotype appeared a single time. A read error may produce the germline difference seen at one junction end. The chain links TRBV10-3 to TRBJ1-1; maybe TRBD1 (6 bases). Germline CDR1 ENHRY, CDR2 SYGVKD. This CDR3 is built from 15 residues. CDR3 DNA sequence: TGTGCCATCAGTGAGTCGGGAACAGGGAGGACTGAAGCTCTCTTT. It codes for CAISESGTGRTEALF.

This clonotype occurred many times. The rearrangement links TRBV3-1 to TRBJ2-1, with D perhaps matching TRBD1 (6 bases). Trimming shortened V by 1 base and J by 7 bases, and 14 bases separated the two germline ends. The CDR3 has 15 residues. Germline V lookup: CDR1 LGHDT, CDR2 YNNKEL (reference sequence). DNA for the CDR3: TGTGCCAGCAGCCAAGCGGGGACACCATGGAATGAGCAGTTCTTC. Translating gives CASSQAGTPWNEQFF.

This clonotype showed up many times. The chain recombines TRBV20-1 with TRBJ2-7; 9 bases agree with TRBD1. CDR1 is DFQATT, CDR2 SNEGSKA, per germline (reference sequence). The V segment lost 5 bases and the J segment 6 bases; nucleotides outside the gene matches: 8. This CDR3 has 13 residues. In DNA, the CDR3 is TGCAGTGCTCCAGGGACAGGGCTGGTCGAGCAGTACTTC. This translates into CSAPGTGLVEQYF.

This clonotype showed up many times. This rearrangement joins TRBV6-5 to TRBJ2-2, with 10 bases lining up with TRBD1. CDR3 size: 15 residues. V trimming: 2 bases; J trimming: 3 bases; junction bases outside the gene matches: 0. CDR1 and CDR2 (germline): MNHEY, SVGAGI. The CDR3 nucleotides are TGTGCCAGCAGTTACGGGACAGGGGACACCGGGGAGCTGTTTTTT. Encoded protein: CASSYGTGDTGELFF.

This clonotype was picked up many times. This chain links TRBV9 with TRBJ1-1; no clear D gene. The V end was cut by 0 bases, the J end by 0 bases, with 15 bases between. The CDR3 runs to 17 residues. Germline values: CDR1 SGDLS, CDR2 YYNGEE. CDR3 DNA: TGTGCCAGCAGCGTAGTCGAAGCACAGTCCCTGAACACTGAAGCTTTCTTT. As protein: CASSVVEAQSLNTEAFF.

This clonotype turned up a few times. The CDR3 DNA reads as TGTGCCAGCAGGTCCAGCCTCTCCTACGAGCAGTACTTC. As protein: CASRSSLSYEQYF. This rearrangement joins TRBV7-8 to TRBJ2-7, with unresolved D. The CDR3 sequence is 13 residues long. Trimming cost V 6 bases and J 0 bases, with 9 bases left between them. Germline V CDR1 and CDR2: SGHVS, FQNEAQ.

The CDR3 loop reads CASSFGTLNSPLHF. The CDR3 DNA is TGCGCCAGCAGCTTCGGGACTCTAAATTCACCCCTCCACTTT. The chain has TRBV5-1 and TRBJ1-6; the D gene is possibly TRBD1 (5 bases). The V end was cut by 2 bases, the J end by 7 bases, with 10 bases between. Germline-derived CDR1 and CDR2 are SGHRS and YFSETQ. There are 14 residues in the CDR3.

Many counts were recorded for this clonotype. The chain links TRBV7-9 to TRBJ1-2, with D uncertain. CDR1 and CDR2 from the germline V gene are SEHNR and FQNEAQ (reference sequence). The germline V and J ends were trimmed by 0 bases and 8 bases, with 10 bases remaining between them. The CDR3 covers 13 residues. The DNA for the CDR3 is TGTGCCAGCAGCTTAGCCGGGATGGGAGGCTACACCTTC. It translates to CASSLAGMGGYTF.

This clonotype is a singleton in its sample. The genes are TRBV30 and TRBJ2-5, with D tentatively TRBD2 (5 bases). From germline, CDR1 is GTSNPN and CDR2 SVGIG (reference sequence). V was shortened by 0 bases and J by 2 bases, with 13 bases between the two germline ends. This CDR3 has 15 residues. CDR3 coding DNA: TGTGCCTGGAGTGTATACCCCACTAGTCAAGAGACCCAGTACTTC. Amino acids: CAWSVYPTSQETQYF.

The DNA for the CDR3 is TGTGCCAGCAGTCCATTCGCAGATACGCAGTATTTT. Protein product: CASSPFADTQYF. The chain links TRBV27 to TRBJ2-3; D unclear. Germline V gives CDR1 MNHEY, CDR2 SMNVEV (reference sequence). Trimming left V 5 bases short and J 4 bases short, with 7 bases between. The CDR3 sequence is 12 residues long.

This clonotype appeared a few times. The gene calls are TRBV19 and TRBJ1-5; D is perhaps TRBD1 (6 bases). Germline assignment: CDR1 LNHDA and CDR2 SQIVND (reference sequence). The CDR3 totals 13 residues. Trimming shortened V by 7 bases and J by 2 bases, and 9 bases separated the two germline ends. CDR3 region: CASTRGGNQPQHF. CDR3 nucleotides: TGTGCCAGTACCAGGGGTGGCAATCAGCCCCAGCATTTT. The entire variable domain, with the rest obtained from reference TRBV19 and TRBJ1-5, is as follows: DGGITQSPKYLFRKEGQNVTLSCEQNLNHDAMYWYRQDPGQGLRLIYYSQIVNDFQKGDIAEGYSVSREKKESFPLTVTSAQKNPTAFYLCASTRGGNQPQHFGDGTRLSIL.

The sample holds many counts of this clonotype. The rearrangement links TRBV5-1 to TRBJ2-7, with TRBD2 matching 15 bases. Per the germline V gene, CDR1 is SGHRS and CDR2 is YFSETQ. There are 18 residues in the CDR3. The V and J ends lost 5 bases and 0 bases, in that order; junction bases with no gene match: 9. The CDR3 DNA follows: TGCGCCAGCAGGGATCCGGGACTAGCGGGAGGATCCTCCTACGAGCAGTACTTC. This translates into CASRDPGLAGGSSYEQYF.

This clonotype has at least ten counts. The chain carries TRBV12-3 or TRBV12-4 and TRBJ2-2; D is unresolved. Trimming took 6 bases from V and 6 from J, leaving 17 bases between them. This CDR3 spans 15 amino acids. The CDR3 here is CASRISSSAPGELFF. DNA for the CDR3: TGTGCCAGCAGGATAAGCTCTAGTGCCCCCGGGGAGCTGTTTTTT.

The table lists this clonotype with many counts. This chain uses TRBV27 with TRBJ1-5; TRBD1 matches 7 bases. Germline CDR1 MNHEY, CDR2 SMNVEV (reference sequence). The CDR3 is 15 residues long. V lost 5 bases to trimming and J lost 1 base; unmatched junction nucleotides: 5. The CDR3 DNA reads TGTGCCAGCAGTAGAGGGACAGAGAGCAATCAGCCCCAGCATTTT. Its translation is CASSRGTESNQPQHF.

The V and J genes are TRBV5-1 and TRBJ2-7; tentative D call: TRBD2 (5 bases). The germline V and J ends were trimmed by 4 bases and 0 bases, with 11 bases remaining between them. CDR3 size: 14 residues. Germline CDR1 reads SGHRS; CDR2 reads YFSETQ. Here the CDR3 reads CASSAGLISYEQYF. In DNA, the CDR3 is TGCGCCAGCAGCGCTGGACTGATCTCCTACGAGCAGTACTTC.

V usage is TRBV5-1 and J usage is TRBJ2-1, with 9 bases identical to TRBD1. Per germline, CDR1 SGHRS and CDR2 YFSETQ. J was trimmed by 5 bases and V by 5 bases; bases with no gene match: 8. This CDR3 is built from 15 residues. CDR3 region: CASSPEQGADNEQFF. CDR3 nucleotide sequence: TGCGCCAGCAGTCCGGAACAGGGGGCGGACAATGAGCAGTTCTTC.

This clonotype was counted between two and nine times. The chain joins TRBV7-9 to TRBJ2-3; D is possibly TRBD1 (6 bases). The CDR3 runs to 15 residues. Per the germline V gene, CDR1 is SEHNR and CDR2 is FQNEAQ (reference sequence). The germline V and J ends were trimmed by 2 bases and 1 base, with 10 bases remaining between them. This chain's CDR3 is CASSLWGLGTDTQYF. The CDR3 DNA reads TGTGCCAGCAGCTTATGGGGGCTAGGCACAGATACGCAGTATTTT.

There are many counts of this clonotype. The chain joins TRBV6-1 to TRBJ2-3; D is unresolved. Germline V CDR1 and CDR2: MNHNS, SASEGT. Deletions cut 5 bases from V and 4 bases from J, with 10 bases between. The CDR3 extends over 13 amino acids. In DNA, the CDR3 is TGTGCCAGCAGTTACGATCCCCCAGATACGCAGTATTTT. Translating gives CASSYDPPDTQYF.

As concerns this clonotype: At one of its ends the junction is not consistent with the germline gene, which may arise from a read error. The chain couples TRBV19 to TRBJ2-3; TRBD2 aligns across 13 bases. The CDR3 is 18 amino acids. Germline V gene data show CDR1 as LNHDA and CDR2 as SQIVND (reference sequence). The CDR3 nucleotides read TGTGCCAGTAGTAACCGCCTGGGACTAGCGGGACTAACAGATGCGCAGTATTTT. The encoded protein is CASSNRLGLAGLTDAQYF.

CDR3 bases: TGCGCCAGCAGCTCGCTGGCTGGGCAGAACACTGAAGCTTTCTTT. Translation: CASSSLAGQNTEAFF. The chain joins TRBV5-1 to TRBJ1-1; D remains unclear. The CDR3 runs to 15 residues. From germline, CDR1 is SGHRS and CDR2 YFSETQ. V lost 3 bases and J 1 base, leaving 13 bases between the germline ends.

In its sample, this clonotype was seen a few times. In DNA, the CDR3 is TGTGCCAGCAGGCCCTTGACTAGCGGGATAAGGTATTTT. It specifies CASRPLTSGIRYF. V usage is TRBV6-1 and J usage is TRBJ2-3, with TRBD2 matching over 11 bases. Germline loops: CDR1 MNHNS, CDR2 SASEGT. The CDR3 is 13 amino acids. V lost 6 bases and J lost 14; bases outside the gene matches: 10.

This clonotype was seen once. The chain uses TRBV20-1 and TRBJ2-1; 10 bases agree with TRBD1. The CDR3 runs to 15 residues. Looked up from germline, CDR1 is DFQATT and CDR2 is SNEGSKA (reference sequence). Trimming cost V 5 bases and J 7 bases; bases outside gene matches: 11. Here the CDR3 reads CSALLPGQGGNEQFF. The CDR3 nucleotides read TGCAGTGCTCTCCTACCCGGACAGGGGGGTAATGAGCAGTTCTTC.